The subject of this entry is one T cell receptor (beta chain). Its antigen is not identified. The sample belongs to a study of blood T cells in healthy people across ages. A J-beta primer mix and a sample-barcoded 5' primer were used in a second PCR of about 6 to 12 cycles. TCRdb ran MiXCR on the 5' RACE reads and lists one entry per CDR3 protein. The table lists approximately 830,000 distinct CDR3 sequences, about 59% of them singletons. The study's findings and limits: There was a strong correlation between TCR beta diversity and naive T cell percentage. Older age coincided with a roughly linear decline in TCR beta diversity per million T cells.

This CDR3 is 17 amino acids long. The trim removed 4 bases at V and 5 bases at J, leaving 13 bases unmatched. V and J are TRBV12-3 or TRBV12-4 and TRBJ2-2; 7 bases line up with TRBD1. The sequence came from a young man in good health. The source material was blood. CDR3 in amino acids: CASSSRHRGKTTGELFF. The CDR3 DNA reads TGTGCCAGCAGTTCTCGTCACAGGGGAAAGACGACCGGGGAGCTGTTTTTT.